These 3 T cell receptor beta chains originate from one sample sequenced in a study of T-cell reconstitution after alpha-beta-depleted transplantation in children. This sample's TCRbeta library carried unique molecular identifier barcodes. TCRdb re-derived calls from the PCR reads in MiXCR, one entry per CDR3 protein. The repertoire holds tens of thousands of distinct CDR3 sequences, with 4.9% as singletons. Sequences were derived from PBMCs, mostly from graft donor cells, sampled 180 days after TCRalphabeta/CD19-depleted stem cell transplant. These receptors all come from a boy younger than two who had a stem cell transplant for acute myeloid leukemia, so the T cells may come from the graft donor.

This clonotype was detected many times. CDR3 amino acids: CSAGDYRSYEQYF. In DNA, the CDR3 is TGCAGTGCTGGGGACTACCGAAGCTACGAGCAGTACTTC. This chain joins TRBV20-1 and TRBJ2-7; 7 nucleotides align to TRBD2. The CDR3 has 13 amino acids. CDR1 and CDR2 from the germline V gene are DFQATT and SNEGSKA (reference sequence). V lost 5 bases, J lost 3 bases, and 7 bases stayed unmatched.

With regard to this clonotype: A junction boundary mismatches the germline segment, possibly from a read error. This CDR3 reads CASGRTNETLFF. CDR3 in DNA: TGTGCCAGCGGCCGCACTAATGAAACACTGTTTTTT. The rearrangement uses TRBV11-3 and TRBJ1-4; D uncertain. Germline lookup yields CDR1 SGHNT and CDR2 YENEEA. The CDR3 is 12 residues long.

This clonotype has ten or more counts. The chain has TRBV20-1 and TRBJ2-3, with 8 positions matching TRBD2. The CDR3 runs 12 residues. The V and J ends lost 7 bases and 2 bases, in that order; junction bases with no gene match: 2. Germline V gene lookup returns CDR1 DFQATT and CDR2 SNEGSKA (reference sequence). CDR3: CSGGGNTDTQYF. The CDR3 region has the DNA TGCAGTGGCGGGGGGAACACAGATACGCAGTATTTT.